Sequencing of this T cell receptor (beta chain) was carried out in a study of cytomegalovirus exposure and HLA in healthy donors. CDR1 and CDR2 from the germline V gene are MNHNS and SASEGT. The CDR3 has 14 residues. The J segment lost 1 base and the V segment lost 4 bases, leaving 2 bases of the junction unmatched. In this sample, this clone turned up once. This PCR relied on a set of 60 Vbeta primers and 13 Jbeta primers. Method: immunoSEQ multiplex PCR; TCRdb's copy keeps in-frame clones and lacks some. This table has 100,000 to 150,000 clones, around 80% appearing once. The chain combines TRBV6-1 with TRBJ2-5; 8 positions match TRBD1. The clonotype was recovered from a man aged 25-45 years in good health and CMV-seropositive. Sequenced input: PBMCs. The CDR3 DNA reads TGTGCCAGCAGTGCGGACAGGGTCCAAGAGACCCAGTACTTC. Encoded protein: CASSADRVQETQYF.